A single sample is the source of the 24 T cell receptor beta chains below, sequenced in a study of shared clonotypes between healthy human individuals. Naive CD8 populations comprised CD45RO-negative cells positively selected for CCR7, excluding terminally differentiated effector memory CD45RA+ cells. TCRdb's copy holds only in-frame clones and misses some; the assay was immunoSEQ multiplex PCR. In the table there are about 820,000 clones, around 93% of which are singletons. Sequenced material: naive CD8+ T cells sorted from blood. The receptors shown here come from a man aged 30-40 years in good health.

The chain is built from TRBV28 and TRBJ2-7; 13 bases map to TRBD2. V lost 5 bases to trimming and J lost 5 bases; unmatched junction nucleotides: 15. This CDR3 region has 18 residues. Per the germline V gene, CDR1 is MDHEN and CDR2 is SYDVKM. The chain's CDR3 is CASSPFAPGTSGNNEQYF. The CDR3 DNA follows: TGTGCCAGCAGTCCCTTCGCCCCCGGGACTAGCGGGAACAACGAGCAGTACTTC.

The V and J genes are TRBV29-1 and TRBJ2-3; no clear D gene. The length of the CDR3 is 13 residues. Trimming removed 6 bases at V and 0 bases at J, with 10 bases between. Germline V gives CDR1 SQVTM, CDR2 ANQGSEA. The CDR3 region has the DNA TGCAGCGTCACCTCGGACAGCACAGATACGCAGTATTTT. This encodes CSVTSDSTDTQYF.

The chain carries TRBV2 and TRBJ2-7, with 8 bases matching TRBD2. Germline values: CDR1 SNHLY, CDR2 FYNNEI. The V and J ends lost 3 bases and 5 bases, in that order; junction bases with no gene match: 9. The CDR3 contains 15 residues. CDR3 bases: TGTGCCAGCAGTGATAGACGGGAGGGCCTCCACGAGCAGTACTTC. It yields the protein CASSDRREGLHEQYF.

There are a few counts of this clone. The V call is TRBV9, the J call TRBJ2-7; 14 nucleotides agree with TRBD2. V was pared by 2 bases and J by 5 bases, with 9 bases of the junction left unmatched. In germline, CDR1 is SGDLS, CDR2 YYNGEE. This CDR3 contains 17 residues. The CDR3, as DNA: TGTGCCAGCAGCGTCCAGATGGGACTAGCGGGAGACCACGAGCAGTACTTC. Translated: CASSVQMGLAGDHEQYF.

V is TRBV7-2 and J is TRBJ2-7; TRBD1 is a possible D gene (5 bases). V was shortened by 4 bases and J by 6 bases, with 19 bases between the two germline ends. This CDR3 contains 15 residues. Germline lookup yields CDR1 SGHTA and CDR2 FQGNSA. CDR3 in DNA: TGTGCCAGCAGCTCCGGTGGGGCTTATATTCCCGAGCAGTACTTC. Translated: CASSSGGAYIPEQYF.

The chain recombines TRBV2 with TRBJ1-3; possible D gene TRBD1, 5 bases. V lost 5 bases to trimming and J lost 1 base, with 24 bases between them. The CDR3 is 19 residues long. Germline assignment: CDR1 SNHLY and CDR2 FYNNEI. The CDR3 DNA sequence: TGTGCCAGCAGTTCTTGGTCCTTGGCAGGGCCCGATTCTGGAAACACCATATATTTT. It encodes CASSSWSLAGPDSGNTIYF.

The chain is built from TRBV28 and TRBJ2-2, with TRBD1 matching 7 bases. Germline-derived CDR1 and CDR2 are MDHEN and SYDVKM. The V and J ends lost 10 bases and 1 base, in that order; junction bases with no gene match: 9. The CDR3 sequence is 15 residues long. The CDR3 loop is CATEGGQVNTGELFF. Written as DNA, the CDR3 is TGTGCCACCGAAGGGGGCCAAGTGAACACCGGGGAGCTGTTTTTT.

The rearrangement joins TRBV9 to TRBJ2-1; TRBD2 matches at 7 bases. From germline, CDR1 is SGDLS and CDR2 YYNGEE. Trimming cost V 2 bases and J 2 bases; bases outside gene matches: 4. The CDR3 runs to 15 residues. The DNA of the CDR3 is TGTGCCAGCAGCGTGAGCGGGATCCCCTACAATGAGCAGTTCTTC. Amino acid sequence: CASSVSGIPYNEQFF.

This chain links TRBV11-2 with TRBJ1-4; TRBD1 matches at 7 bases. The V and J ends lost 2 bases and 7 bases, in that order; junction bases with no gene match: 7. From germline, CDR1 is SGHAT and CDR2 FQNNGV. The CDR3 has 15 residues. CDR3 coding DNA: TGTGCCAGCAGCTTACTCTACCACAGGGGTGAAAAACTGTTTTTT. Translation gives CASSLLYHRGEKLFF.

The gene calls are TRBV4-1 and TRBJ2-1; TRBD2 matches at 11 bases. CDR1 and CDR2 (germline): MGHRA, YSYEKL. The CDR3 has 15 amino acids. V lost 4 bases and J lost 5; bases outside the gene matches: 4. CDR3 DNA: TGCGCCAGCAGCCCGGGACTAGCGGCCCACAATGAGCAGTTCTTC. Its protein is CASSPGLAAHNEQFF.

The CDR3 DNA follows: TGTGCCACCAGCAGCCCCCGGACAGGAAGTTATAGCAATCAGCCCCAGCATTTT. Its translation is CATSSPRTGSYSNQPQHF. This rearrangement joins TRBV15 to TRBJ1-5; the match to TRBD1 covers 7 bases. The CDR3 covers 18 residues. The J segment lost 0 bases and the V segment lost 3 bases, leaving 11 bases of the junction unmatched. Germline lookup yields CDR1 LNHNV and CDR2 YYDKDF (reference sequence).

The chain uses TRBV27 and TRBJ2-7, with D perhaps TRBD2 (5 bases). CDR3 length: 13 residues. CDR1 and CDR2 (germline): MNHEY, SMNVEV (reference sequence). Trimming took off 2 bases at V and 5 bases at J, with 10 bases between the two ends. CDR3 in DNA: TGTGCCAGCAGTTTACCCGGCGGGCACGAGCAGTACTTC. Its translation is CASSLPGGHEQYF.

This chain links TRBV6-1 with TRBJ2-7; D gene unclear. V lost 4 bases and J lost 5, with 15 bases in between. This CDR3 has 14 residues. Looked up from germline, CDR1 is MNHNS and CDR2 is SASEGT. CDR3 DNA: TGTGCCAGCAGTGTATCCGGCGGATCGAACGAGCAGTACTTC. Its protein is CASSVSGGSNEQYF.

V and J are TRBV28 and TRBJ2-1; 9 bases fit TRBD2. After removal of 6 bases from V and 0 bases from J, the junction contained 12 bases not matched to a gene. CDR1 MDHEN and CDR2 SYDVKM come from the germline V gene. The CDR3 sequence is 18 residues long. Here the CDR3 DNA reads TGTGCCAGCAGACGCCCCATTAGCGGGAGCCCCTCCTACAATGAGCAGTTCTTC. This codes for CASRRPISGSPSYNEQFF.

Here the CDR3 reads CATGRTPPETQYF. DNA for the CDR3: TGTGCCACCGGGAGGACACCTCCAGAGACCCAGTACTTC. The V gene is TRBV7-9, the J gene TRBJ2-5, with 7 positions matching TRBD2. The junction had 9 bases not matched to a gene; V was cut back by 10 bases and J by 4 bases. Germline CDR1 is SEHNR and CDR2 is FQNEAQ (reference sequence). This CDR3 spans 13 amino acids.

J is TRBJ2-1 and V is TRBV4-1; the match to TRBD1 covers 8 bases. Per the germline V gene, CDR1 is MGHRA and CDR2 is YSYEKL. The CDR3 contains 15 residues. With V trimmed by 4 bases and J by 0 bases, 2 bases remained unmatched. CDR3 protein: CASSPGQVSYNEQFF. As DNA, the CDR3 is TGCGCCAGCAGCCCGGGACAGGTCTCCTACAATGAGCAGTTCTTC.

The chain is built from TRBV27 and TRBJ2-3; no reliable D call. The germline CDR1 and CDR2 sequences are MNHEY and SMNVEV (reference sequence). CDR3 length: 14 residues. V shed 1 base and J shed 5 bases, with 10 bases lying between them. The CDR3, as DNA: TGTGCCAGCAGTTTATTGGACCGGTTAGATACGCAGTATTTT. Protein product: CASSLLDRLDTQYF.

The V and J genes are TRBV27 and TRBJ2-1; perhaps TRBD2 as D (5 bases). V lost 2 bases to trimming and J lost 6 bases, with 11 bases between them. The CDR3 covers 14 residues. Germline CDR1 MNHEY, CDR2 SMNVEV (reference sequence). CDR3 bases: TGTGCCAGCAGTTTAGCCCCGCGGGTCAATGAGCAGTTCTTC. Protein product: CASSLAPRVNEQFF.

The chain employs TRBV7-9 and TRBJ1-2; no clear D. The germline V gene has CDR1 SEHNR and CDR2 FQNEAQ (reference sequence). V lost 5 bases and J lost 0, with 13 bases in between. CDR3 size: 15 residues. The CDR3 is CASSPGRRANYGYTF. The CDR3 coding sequence is TGTGCCAGCAGCCCCGGAAGAAGGGCTAACTATGGCTACACCTTC. The full variable domain, its missing parts supplied by reference TRBV7-9 and TRBJ1-2, is DTGVSQNPRHKITKRGQNVTFRCDPISEHNRLYWYRQTLGQGPEFLTYFQNEAQLEKSRLLSDRFSAERPKGSFSTLEIQRTEQGDSAMYLCASSPGRRANYGYTFGSGTRLTVV.

The rearrangement uses TRBV5-1 and TRBJ2-1; D tentatively fits TRBD1 or TRBD2 (5 bases each). The CDR3 has 15 residues. V lost 4 bases, J lost 4 bases, and 15 bases lay in between. From germline, CDR1 is SGHRS and CDR2 YFSETQ. CDR3 residues: CASSGAGTPYNEQFF. CDR3 DNA sequence: TGCGCCAGCAGCGGAGCCGGGACGCCATACAATGAGCAGTTCTTC. The variable domain in full, with the rest retrieved from reference TRBV5-1 and TRBJ2-1, is KAGVTQTPRYLIKTRGQQVTLSCSPISGHRSVSWYQQTPGQGLQFLFEYFSETQRNKGNFPGRFSGRQFSNSRSEMNVSTLELGDSALYLCASSGAGTPYNEQFFGPGTRLTVL.

V is TRBV28 and J is TRBJ2-1; 8 positions match TRBD2. This CDR3 has 17 amino acids. Trimming took 7 bases from V and 9 from J; bases not matched to a gene: 20. Germline CDR1 MDHEN, CDR2 SYDVKM. The CDR3 loop reads CASTPLKGLDYFGEQFF. CDR3 sequence (DNA): TGTGCCAGCACTCCCCTTAAGGGACTAGATTATTTTGGTGAGCAGTTCTTC.

Only a few counts were recorded for this clone. The chain recombines TRBV19 with TRBJ1-1; 10 bases fit TRBD1. J lost 1 base, V lost 6 bases, and 5 bases had no gene match. Germline values: CDR1 LNHDA, CDR2 SQIVND (reference sequence). The CDR3 sequence is 15 residues long. This chain's CDR3 is CASSPRTGGNTEAFF. The CDR3, as DNA: TGTGCCAGTAGCCCAAGGACAGGGGGGAACACTGAAGCTTTCTTT.

The chain is built from TRBV9 and TRBJ2-2; 8 bases agree with TRBD2. J gave up 4 bases and V 3 bases, and 5 bases lay outside the gene matches. Per the germline V gene, CDR1 is SGDLS and CDR2 is YYNGEE. CDR3 length: 15 amino acids. The CDR3 protein is CASSGAGGGTGELFF. The DNA for the CDR3 is TGTGCCAGCAGCGGGGCGGGAGGTGGCACCGGGGAGCTGTTTTTT.

This sequence joins TRBV5-6 and TRBJ1-4; TRBD1 matches at 7 bases. The CDR3 runs to 19 residues. V shed 4 bases and J 4 bases; nucleotides not matched to a gene: 19. From germline, CDR1 is SGHDT and CDR2 YYEEEE. The CDR3 nucleotides are TGTGCCAGCAGCCCCCCAATCCGACAGGGCGTCCTACTTAATGAAAAACTGTTTTTT. Translated: CASSPPIRQGVLLNEKLFF.